The 12 T cell receptor beta chains below all came from one sample that was sequenced in a study of cytomegalovirus exposure and HLA in healthy donors. PCR was performed using 60 Vbeta and 13 Jbeta primers. Measured with immunoSEQ multiplex PCR; TCRdb has only the in-frame clones, and not every one. This table has 70,000 or so clones, roughly 85% appearing once. Specimen: PBMCs. The receptors were gathered from a woman aged 25 to 39 in good health and CMV-seronegative.

The chain couples TRBV7-3 to TRBJ2-6, with TRBD1 as a possible D gene (5 bases). Trimming stripped 4 bases from V and 2 bases from J, with 15 bases between. This CDR3 is built from 17 residues. Germline assignment: CDR1 SGHTA and CDR2 FQGTGA. CDR3 sequence (DNA): TGTGCCAGCAGCTCGCTCGATGGGGCGGCTGGGGCCAACGTCCTGACTTTC. Residues: CASSSLDGAAGANVLTF.

The CDR3 protein is CASSDGGFYEQYF. The CDR3 DNA follows: TGTGCCAGCAGTGACGGCGGATTCTACGAGCAGTACTTC. V and J are TRBV6-1 and TRBJ2-7; D is undetermined. The germline V gene has CDR1 MNHNS and CDR2 SASEGT. V dropped 3 bases and J dropped 3 bases, with 9 bases sitting between them. CDR3 length: 13 amino acids.

The chain couples TRBV4-2 to TRBJ1-1; a weak D match, TRBD1 (5 bases). The CDR3 has 16 residues. Germline lookup yields CDR1 LGHNA and CDR2 YNFKEQ. V dropped 1 base and J dropped 2 bases, with 14 bases sitting between them. Here the CDR3 reads CASSQAEDRINTEAFF. The CDR3 nucleotides read TGTGCCAGCAGCCAAGCTGAAGACAGAATAAACACTGAAGCTTTCTTT.

This chain connects TRBV18 to TRBJ2-1, with D maybe TRBD1 (5 bases). This CDR3 region has 12 residues. V was cut by 3 bases and J by 15 bases, with 15 bases left in between. Germline loops: CDR1 KGHSH, CDR2 LQKENI. The CDR3 sequence is CASSPGQGWGFF. DNA for the CDR3: TGTGCCAGCTCACCGGGTCAGGGCTGGGGGTTCTTC.

This sequence joins TRBV10-1 and TRBJ2-2; TRBD1 agrees at 9 bases. CDR3 length: 14 amino acids. With V trimmed by 8 bases and J by 6 bases, 7 bases remained unmatched. The germline CDR1 and CDR2 sequences are WNHNN and SYGVQD (reference sequence). The CDR3 protein is CASGRDRAAGELFF. CDR3 nucleotide sequence: TGCGCCAGCGGCCGGGACAGGGCGGCCGGGGAGCTGTTTTTT.

This clone was observed a single time. This chain uses TRBV27 with TRBJ2-5; 7 nucleotides align to TRBD1. With 0 bases clipped from V and 2 bases from J, the junction kept 3 bases outside the gene matches. Germline values: CDR1 MNHEY, CDR2 SMNVEV (reference sequence). This CDR3 comprises 15 residues. The CDR3 region is CASSLSTGVQETQYF. DNA of the CDR3: TGTGCCAGCAGTTTATCAACAGGGGTGCAAGAGACCCAGTACTTC.

The genes are TRBV16 and TRBJ1-1; 9 bases match TRBD1. From germline, CDR1 is KGHSY and CDR2 FQNENV. J was trimmed by 3 bases and V by 5 bases; bases with no gene match: 10. The CDR3 sequence is 16 residues long. The CDR3 region has the DNA TGTGCCAGCAGCGCTCCCCGGGACAGGGATTACACTGAAGCTTTCTTT. This sequence encodes CASSAPRDRDYTEAFF.

CDR3 amino acids: CASSLRGVGLAGTYEQYF. The CDR3 region has the DNA TGTGCCAGCAGCCTTAGAGGAGTGGGACTAGCGGGAACCTACGAGCAGTACTTC. The chain uses TRBV13 and TRBJ2-5; 13 bases are shared with TRBD2. The last part of the DNA fits TRBJ2-7 better; the J call may be wrong. Germline CDR1 and CDR2: PRHDT and FYEKMQ (reference sequence). The CDR3 sequence is 18 residues long.

This chain connects TRBV28 to TRBJ1-2; D ambiguous. CDR1 is MDHEN, CDR2 SYDVKM, per germline. The CDR3 is 12 residues long. V was shortened by 3 bases and J by 7 bases, with 9 bases between the two germline ends. The CDR3: CASSFSDGGYTF. DNA of the CDR3: TGTGCCAGCAGTTTTTCAGATGGTGGCTACACCTTC.

A single count supports this clone. The chain employs TRBV10-3 and TRBJ2-1; D perhaps matches TRBD2 (6 bases). Germline loops: CDR1 ENHRY, CDR2 SYGVKD. Trimming removed 2 bases from V and 5 bases from J, with 19 bases in between. CDR3 length equals 17 residues. In DNA form, the CDR3 reads TGTGCCATCAGTGAGAGGGGCCGGACTACTACGCACAATGAGCAGTTCTTC. This encodes CAISERGRTTTHNEQFF.

The V call is TRBV13, the J call TRBJ2-1; no clear D gene. Trimming left V 4 bases short and J 0 bases short, with 16 bases between. The CDR3 is 17 residues long. Germline V gene lookup returns CDR1 PRHDT and CDR2 FYEKMQ (reference sequence). The chain's CDR3 is CASSSYRGTSSYNEQFF. The DNA for the CDR3 is TGTGCCAGCAGCTCTTACCGCGGTACGAGCTCCTACAATGAGCAGTTCTTC.

This clone was found once. The chain employs TRBV5-6 and TRBJ2-7; tentatively, D is TRBD2 (5 bases). The germline V and J ends were trimmed by 1 base and 5 bases, with 19 bases remaining between them. CDR1 is SGHDT, CDR2 YYEEEE, per germline. The CDR3 is 16 amino acids. CDR3 coding DNA: TGTGCCAGCAGCTTGTTCGGGCTAGCCTTGTCTAACGAGCAGTACTTC. It yields the protein CASSLFGLALSNEQYF. Full variable domain (remainder filled in from reference TRBV5-6 and TRBJ2-7): DAGVTQSPTHLIKTRGQQVTLRCSPKSGHDTVSWYQQALGQGPQFIFQYYEEEERQRGNFPDRFSGHQFPNYSSELNVNALLLGDSALYLCASSLFGLALSNEQYFGPGTRLTVT.